These T cell receptor beta chains were read from a single sample in a study of blood T cell repertoires in COVID-19. TCRdb keeps only in-frame clones here, not all; method: immunoSEQ multiplex PCR. The data contain about 73,000 clones, about four fifths of them singletons. The specimen sequenced was peripheral blood. These TCRs come from a middle-aged man with active COVID-19. CDR3s include the opening cysteine and the closing phenylalanine or tryptophan. The D gene is left open where the match is weak. Some rows mark clone size as missing; the rest say once, few, many or name a class of expanded clone.

d_gene,abundance,j_gene,len,v_gene,CDR3nt,CDR3aa
-,-,TRBJ2-5,13,TRBV9,TGTGCCAGCAGCGTAGTTAGCGGCGAGACCCAGTACTTC,CASSVVSGETQYF
-,-,TRBJ1-6,17,TRBV10-2,TGCGCCAGCAGTGAGTCCCTGGGTCTAGCCGACGAGTCACCCCTCCACTTT,CASSESLGLADESPLHF
TRBD2,-,TRBJ2-3,16,TRBV7-2,TGTGCCAGCAGCTCATTGACTAGCGGGGGGGCAGATACGCAGTATTTT,CASSSLTSGGADTQYF
-,-,TRBJ2-1,15,TRBV9,TGTGCCAGCAGCGCCCGACAGTCGAGAAGTAATGAGCAGTTCTTC,CASSARQSRSNEQFF
TRBD1,-,TRBJ2-1,15,TRBV10-3,TGTGCCATCAGTACCGACAGGGGCAAAGGCAATGAGCAGTTCTTC,CAISTDRGKGNEQFF
TRBD1,few,TRBJ2-3,16,TRBV7-3,TGTGCCAGCAGCTTGAGGGGACAGGGTGGCACAGATACGCAGTATTTT,CASSLRGQGGTDTQYF
-,-,TRBJ2-7,13,TRBV7-3,TGTGCCAGCAGCTTTGGTAAGGGGTCCGAGCAGTACTTC,CASSFGKGSEQYF
TRBD1,few,TRBJ2-7,14,TRBV5-1,TGCGCCAGCAGAAACCGGGGACAGTCCTACGAGCAGTACTTC,CASRNRGQSYEQYF
-,few,TRBJ2-5,15,TRBV30,TGTGCCTGGAGTGTCACCCGGGGTGGCCGTGAGACCCAGTACTTC,CAWSVTRGGRETQYF
-,once,TRBJ2-7,15,TRBV11-2,TGTGCCAGCAGCTTAGGGCCCGTTCGGGAATCCGAGCAGTACTTC,CASSLGPVRESEQYF
-,-,TRBJ1-1,14,TRBV7-9,TGTGCCAGCAGCCAGGGGCGCGGGCTTCCTGAAGCTTTCTTT,CASSQGRGLPEAFF
-,-,TRBJ2-7,15,TRBV6-5,TGTGCCAGCAGTTACCTGACTAGGTTCACGTACGAGCAGTACTTC,CASSYLTRFTYEQYF
TRBD2,-,TRBJ2-3,16,TRBV7-2,TGTGCCAGCAGCTCCTATGGGGGGGTCGACACAGATACGCAGTATTTT,CASSSYGGVDTDTQYF
-,-,TRBJ1-1,13,TRBV27,TGTGCCAGCAGGCGGCGGATGAACACTGAAGCTTTCTTT,CASRRRMNTEAFF
TRBD2,-,TRBJ2-5,15,TRBV4-1,TGCGCCAGCAGCCGGCTAGCGGGTACTCAAGAGACCCAGTACTTC,CASSRLAGTQETQYF
TRBD2,-,TRBJ2-5,15,TRBV24-1,TGTGCCACCAGTGACCCTAGCGGGAGAAGAGAGACCCAGTACTTC,CATSDPSGRRETQYF
TRBD2,few,TRBJ2-3,17,TRBV7-9,TGTGCCAGCAGCTCCAGACTAGCGGGGGGGCTCGCAGATACGCAGTATTTT,CASSSRLAGGLADTQYF
-,-,TRBJ1-4,13,TRBV24-1,TGTGCCACCAGTGACAGGCCGGGGGAAAAACTGTTTTTT,CATSDRPGEKLFF
-,once,TRBJ2-7,17,TRBV21-1,TGTGCCAGCAGCATCCAAATCCGGGACAGGGGGCACTACGAGCAGTACTTC,CASSIQIRDRGHYEQYF
-,-,TRBJ1-2,15,TRBV29-1,TGCAGCGTTGAAGTGGGACAACTTATTAACTATGGCTACACCTTC,CSVEVGQLINYGYTF
-,few,TRBJ2-7,13,TRBV5-1,TGCGCCAGCAGCTTGGAGCTGACCTACGAGCAGTACTTC,CASSLELTYEQYF
-,-,TRBJ2-5,13,TRBV27,TGTGCCAGCAGTCCCAGGCGACAAGAGACCCAGTACTTC,CASSPRRQETQYF
TRBD1,-,TRBJ2-5,15,TRBV7-2,TGTGCCAGCAGCTTAGGACAGGGTAGGCAAGAGACCCAGTACTTC,CASSLGQGRQETQYF
TRBD1,-,TRBJ2-7,19,TRBV27,TGTGCCAGCAGTTTATCGGACCCTCCGGGACAGGGGGGAATCTACGAGCAGTACTTC,CASSLSDPPGQGGIYEQYF
-,-,TRBJ2-5,13,TRBV4-1,TGCGCCAGCAGCCAAGGGAGGGAAGAGACCCAGTACTTC,CASSQGREETQYF
-,-,TRBJ2-3,13,TRBV3-1/TRBV3-2,TGTGCCAGCAGCCAAGGAGGGTCAGATACGCAGTATTTT,CASSQGGSDTQYF
-,once,TRBJ1-5,15,TRBV7-9,TGTGCCAGCGGCCAAGGGGGTGGTGTCAATCAGCCCCAGCATTTT,CASGQGGGVNQPQHF
-,-,TRBJ1-2,13,TRBV19,TGTGCCAGTAGTATAGACAGGGGTCTGAGCTACACCTTC,CASSIDRGLSYTF
TRBD1,-,TRBJ2-7,14,TRBV30,TGTGCCTGGAGTGTGCGGACAGGCTCCTACGAGCAGTACTTC,CAWSVRTGSYEQYF
TRBD1,-,TRBJ2-5,18,TRBV27,TGTGCCAGCAGTTTATCCCCGTACCGACAGGGTACGTCGGAGACCCAGTACTTC,CASSLSPYRQGTSETQYF
TRBD2,-,TRBJ2-3,16,TRBV5-1,TGCGCCAGCAGCTCTAGCGGGAGGCGCAGCACAGATACGCAGTATTTT,CASSSSGRRSTDTQYF
-,-,TRBJ2-2,12,TRBV19,TGTGCCAGTAAGCGTACCAACGGGGAGCTGTTTTTT,CASKRTNGELFF
-,-,TRBJ2-7,15,TRBV7-2,TGTGCCAGCAGCTACCCCCGAGCGGAAGAGTACGAGCAGTACTTC,CASSYPRAEEYEQYF
-,-,TRBJ2-7,13,TRBV18,TGTGCCAGCTCACCACCCGCAGGCTACGAGCAGTACTTC,CASSPPAGYEQYF
TRBD1,-,TRBJ2-4,13,TRBV12-3/TRBV12-4,TGTGCCAGCAGTTTCGGGACAGGGGCTATCCAGTACTTC,CASSFGTGAIQYF
TRBD2,few,TRBJ2-7,15,TRBV2,TGTGCCAGCAGTCCGAGGACTAGTGCCCTCTACGAGCAGTACTTC,CASSPRTSALYEQYF
-,-,TRBJ2-5,13,TRBV7-2,TGTGCCAGCAGCGGGAGAGGACAGGAGACCCAGTACTTC,CASSGRGQETQYF
-,-,TRBJ2-4,18,TRBV5-1,TGCGCCAGCAGTTCTAGCCTCGACAGGCTTGGGGCCAAAAACATTCAGTACTTC,CASSSSLDRLGAKNIQYF
-,-,TRBJ1-3,13,TRBV28,TGTGCCAGCAGTTTTGGGGGGGTGAACACCATATATTTT,CASSFGGVNTIYF
TRBD1,-,TRBJ1-2,15,TRBV5-6,TGTGCCAGCAGCGCTACCGGACAGGGCAGTTATGGCTACACCTTC,CASSATGQGSYGYTF
TRBD1,few,TRBJ2-5,16,TRBV28,TGTGCCAGCAGTTTACGACAGGGGGTAGGATCAGAGACCCAGTACTTC,CASSLRQGVGSETQYF
-,-,TRBJ1-2,13,TRBV6-6,TGTGCCAGCAGCTCGAGGGGGGGCTATGGCTACACCTTC,CASSSRGGYGYTF
TRBD2,-,TRBJ2-1,15,TRBV30,TGTGCCTGCTTAAAGATAGCGGGAGGGAGGGGTGAGCAGTTCTTC,CACLKIAGGRGEQFF
-,-,TRBJ2-5,13,TRBV27,TGTGCCAGCAGTTTGGTCAGCCAAGAGACCCAGTACTTC,CASSLVSQETQYF
TRBD2,-,TRBJ2-3,14,TRBV5-1,TGCGCCAGCAGCTGGCTAGCGGGAGAAGATACGCAGTATTTT,CASSWLAGEDTQYF
-,-,TRBJ1-3,12,TRBV6-5,TGTGCCAGCACCGGGGCTGGAAACACCATATATTTT,CASTGAGNTIYF
TRBD2,-,TRBJ2-3,17,TRBV27,TGTGCCAGCAGCCCCGTCTCTAGCGGGCCTAGCACAGATACGCAGTATTTT,CASSPVSSGPSTDTQYF
-,-,TRBJ2-5,15,TRBV29-1,TGCAGCGTTGAAGACAGGGGCGCTTTACAAGAGACCCAGTACTTC,CSVEDRGALQETQYF
-,-,TRBJ2-6,17,TRBV5-1,TGCGCCAGCGGCTCCGGACAGCGCCTCTCTGGGGCCAACGTCCTGACTTTC,CASGSGQRLSGANVLTF
-,-,TRBJ2-7,17,TRBV20-1,TGCAGTGCTAGTCTTATGGGCCTGACAGGCCGATCCTACGAGCAGTACTTC,CSASLMGLTGRSYEQYF
-,-,TRBJ2-1,13,TRBV6-1,TGTGCCAGCAGTGAAAGACGGGTCCTATTACAGTTCTTC,CASSERRVLLQFF
-,-,TRBJ1-5,13,TRBV12-3/TRBV12-4,TGTGCCAGCAGTGGAGGTTTCTTCTCGCCCCAGCATTTT,CASSGGFFSPQHF
TRBD1,-,TRBJ1-2,15,TRBV7-2,TGTGCCAGCAGCTTAGATGGAGCGACAGGGAGAGGCTACACCTTC,CASSLDGATGRGYTF
-,-,TRBJ2-2,17,TRBV19,TGTGCCAGTAGTATAGATCTGAGAGAAGGAGGCTCCGGGGAGCTGTTTTTT,CASSIDLREGGSGELFF
TRBD1,-,TRBJ2-7,17,TRBV19,TGTGCCAGTAGTACCATCCGCCGGGACAGGGAACCTTACGAGCAGTACTTC,CASSTIRRDREPYEQYF
-,-,TRBJ1-3,15,TRBV4-2,TGTGCCAGCAGCCAAGAGGTCGGCACGAGGAACACCATATATTTT,CASSQEVGTRNTIYF
TRBD1,once,TRBJ2-7,13,TRBV19,TGTGCCAGTAGTCGGACAGGGGGCTACGAGCAGTACTTC,CASSRTGGYEQYF
TRBD2,-,TRBJ2-1,16,TRBV7-8,TGTGCCAGCAGCCCCGAGGGACTAGTAAGGCACAATGAGCAGTTCTTC,CASSPEGLVRHNEQFF
-,-,TRBJ2-2,14,TRBV19,TGTGCCAGTAGACCACCAGGGAACACCGGGGAGCTGTTTTTT,CASRPPGNTGELFF